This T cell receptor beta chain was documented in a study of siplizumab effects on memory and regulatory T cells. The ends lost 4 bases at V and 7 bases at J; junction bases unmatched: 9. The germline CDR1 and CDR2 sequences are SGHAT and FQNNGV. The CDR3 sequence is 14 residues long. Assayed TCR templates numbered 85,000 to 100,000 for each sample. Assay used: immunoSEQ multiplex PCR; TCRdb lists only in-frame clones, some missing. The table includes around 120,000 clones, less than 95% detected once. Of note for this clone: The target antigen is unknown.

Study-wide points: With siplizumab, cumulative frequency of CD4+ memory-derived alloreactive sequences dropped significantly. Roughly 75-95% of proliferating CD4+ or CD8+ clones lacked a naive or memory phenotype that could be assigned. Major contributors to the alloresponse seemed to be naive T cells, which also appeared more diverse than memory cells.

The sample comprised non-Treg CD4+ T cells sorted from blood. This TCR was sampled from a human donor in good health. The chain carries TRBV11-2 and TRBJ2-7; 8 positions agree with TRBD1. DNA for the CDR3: TGTGCCAGCAGCTCTTACAGGGGGAATGAGGAGCAGTACTTC. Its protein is CASSSYRGNEEQYF.